The source of this T cell receptor beta chain is a study of cytomegalovirus exposure and HLA in healthy donors. The wider study: The 110 or so validation repertoires used the same platform as the 500 to 700 first-cohort repertoires, a later analysis reported.

The repertoire was sequenced with immunoSEQ multiplex PCR; TCRdb's copy has only in-frame clones and lacks some. This table holds 120,000 or so clones, roughly 95% found once. A single count supports this clone. CDR1 LGHNT and CDR2 FRNRAP come from the germline V gene. The CDR3 has 15 residues. V was clipped by 2 bases and J by 4 bases; unmatched bases: 3. The sequence was obtained from a man between 18 and 35 years old in good health and CMV-seronegative. The material sequenced was PBMCs. This sequence joins TRBV12-5 and TRBJ2-7; 12 nucleotides align to TRBD2. In DNA form, the CDR3 reads TGTGCTAGTGGTTTGACTAGCGGGAGGCCGTACGAGCAGTACTTC. This sequence encodes CASGLTSGRPYEQYF.